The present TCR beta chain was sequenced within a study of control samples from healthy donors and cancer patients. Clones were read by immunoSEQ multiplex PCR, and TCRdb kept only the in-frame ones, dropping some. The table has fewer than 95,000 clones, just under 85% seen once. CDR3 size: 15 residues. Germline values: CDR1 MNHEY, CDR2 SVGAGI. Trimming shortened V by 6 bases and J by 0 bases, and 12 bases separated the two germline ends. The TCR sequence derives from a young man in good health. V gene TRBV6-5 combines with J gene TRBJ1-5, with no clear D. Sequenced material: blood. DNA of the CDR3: TGTGCCAGCAGGACGACACACGATAGCAATCAGCCCCAGCATTTT. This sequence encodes CASRTTHDSNQPQHF.